A single sample is the source of the 20 T cell receptor beta chains below, sequenced in a study of T-cell memory formation after mild COVID-19. TCRdb reprocessed the 5' RACE reads via MiXCR and lists one record per CDR3 protein. The repertoire holds 410,000 or so distinct CDR3 sequences, with 20% to 30% as singletons. The specimen sequenced was PBMCs or a T cell subset sorted from them (not recorded which). The receptors stem from an adult woman who had mild COVID-19 (a few samples of this study predate the infection). Cell type and time point are not known.

This clonotype was counted between two and nine times. V gene TRBV12-3 or TRBV12-4 combines with J gene TRBJ2-5; D could derive from TRBD1 or TRBD2 (5 bases each). V shed 3 bases and J shed 5 bases, with 19 bases lying between them. This CDR3 spans 16 amino acids. CDR3 loop: CASSLVGPIVPETQYF. The CDR3, as DNA: TGTGCCAGCAGTTTGGTGGGACCAATTGTTCCTGAGACCCAGTACTTC.

This clonotype was counted a few times. The gene calls are TRBV7-2 and TRBJ1-5; 9 nucleotides line up with TRBD1. The junction had 8 bases not matched to a gene; V was cut back by 6 bases and J by 5 bases. There are 15 residues in the CDR3. Germline V gene data show CDR1 as SGHTA and CDR2 as FQGNSA. CDR3 coding DNA: TGTGCCAGCAGGCTCGACAGGGGGTATCATCAGCCCCAGCATTTT. This codes for CASRLDRGYHQPQHF.

This chain uses TRBV3-1 with TRBJ2-1, with 7 nucleotides matching TRBD2. J was trimmed by 7 bases and V by 4 bases; bases with no gene match: 19. In germline, CDR1 is LGHDT, CDR2 YNNKEL (reference sequence). This CDR3 spans 18 amino acids. Here the CDR3 DNA reads TGTGCCAGCAGCCCCCCGGGAGGTTGGGACCGACGGCAAAATGAGCAGTTCTTC. This translates into CASSPPGGWDRRQNEQFF.

The chain links TRBV4-1 to TRBJ2-7, with TRBD2 as a possible D gene (6 bases). This CDR3 has 15 amino acids. Per the germline V gene, CDR1 is MGHRA and CDR2 is YSYEKL. Trimming stripped 5 bases from V and 4 bases from J, with 18 bases between. The CDR3 bases are TGCGCCAGCAGCGCCACCGGGACTGGGTTATACGAGCAGTACTTC. This sequence encodes CASSATGTGLYEQYF.

The chain employs TRBV18 and TRBJ2-3, with D maybe TRBD2 (5 bases). Germline CDR1 reads KGHSH; CDR2 reads LQKENI. The CDR3 runs to 15 residues. Deletions cut 0 bases from V and 2 bases from J, with 9 bases between. This CDR3 reads CASSPPIDYTDTQYF. CDR3 nucleotide sequence: TGTGCCAGCTCACCACCGATCGACTACACAGATACGCAGTATTTT.

This clonotype was recorded a few times. This rearrangement joins TRBV7-9 to TRBJ1-1, with TRBD1 matching over 8 bases. The junction had 5 bases not matched to a gene; V was cut back by 4 bases and J by 7 bases. CDR1 is SEHNR and CDR2 is FQNEAQ in the germline V gene (reference sequence). The length of the CDR3 is 13 residues. In DNA form, the CDR3 reads TGTGCCAGCAGCTGGACAGGGTATGATGAAGCTTTCTTT. Residues: CASSWTGYDEAFF.

The chain couples TRBV10-3 to TRBJ2-1; 8 bases line up with TRBD2. The CDR3 sequence is 16 residues long. Germline CDR1 is ENHRY and CDR2 is SYGVKD. Trimming cost V 0 bases and J 9 bases; bases outside gene matches: 10. In nucleotides, the CDR3 is TGTGCCATCAGTGAGTCGAGGACGGGGGGGCCTGGTGAGCAGTTCTTC. This encodes CAISESRTGGPGEQFF.

This rearrangement joins TRBV4-1 to TRBJ2-7; 7 bases agree with TRBD2. CDR1 is MGHRA, CDR2 YSYEKL, per germline. Trimming took 1 base from V and 2 from J; bases not matched to a gene: 5. This CDR3 has 15 residues. The CDR3: CASSQAGGFAYEQYF. The CDR3 nucleotides are TGCGCCAGCAGCCAAGCGGGGGGTTTCGCCTACGAGCAGTACTTC.

The rearrangement joins TRBV9 to TRBJ1-2; tentatively, D is TRBD1 (5 bases). Germline CDR1 reads SGDLS; CDR2 reads YYNGEE. Between the trimmed V and J ends, which lost 1 base and 5 bases, there was a span of 9 bases. The CDR3 covers 13 residues. The CDR3 DNA sequence: TGTGCCAGCAGCGTACAGGGTCAATATGGCTACACCTTC. It codes for CASSVQGQYGYTF.

The rearrangement uses TRBV29-1 and TRBJ2-3; TRBD1 matches 7 bases. V shed 7 bases, J shed 1 base, and the junction held 8 bases outside the gene matches. The CDR3 loop spans 14 amino acids. CDR1 and CDR2 (germline): SQVTM, ANQGSEA. In DNA form, the CDR3 reads TGCAGCGCCGGGGCAGGGGGAGGCACAGATACGCAGTATTTT. It encodes CSAGAGGGTDTQYF.

The chain recombines TRBV7-9 with TRBJ2-3; D call uncertain. CDR1 is SEHNR, CDR2 FQNEAQ, per germline (reference sequence). The V end lost 2 bases, the J end lost 0 bases, and 12 bases lay between the germline ends. The CDR3 consists of 16 residues. The CDR3 nucleotides are TGTGCCAGCAGCTTACCCTACCCACCTAGCACAGATACGCAGTATTTT. It codes for CASSLPYPPSTDTQYF.

In its sample, this clonotype was seen a few times. The rearrangement uses TRBV7-9 and TRBJ2-3; a weak D match, TRBD2 (5 bases). Germline V lookup: CDR1 SEHNR, CDR2 FQNEAQ (reference sequence). Trimming removed 2 bases at V and 13 bases at J, with 13 bases between. The CDR3 is made up of 12 amino acids. DNA of the CDR3: TGTGCCAGCAGCTTACGTCGGGGTCTAAAGTATTTT. This gives the protein CASSLRRGLKYF.

This clonotype was found a few times. The chain combines TRBV10-3 with TRBJ2-7; 8 bases line up with TRBD2. Trimming removed 4 bases from V and 3 bases from J; junction bases left unmatched: 5. Per germline, CDR1 ENHRY and CDR2 SYGVKD. CDR3 length: 14 amino acids. CDR3 amino acids: CAISAGGANYEQYF. The CDR3 nucleotides read TGTGCCATCAGTGCCGGGGGGGCTAACTACGAGCAGTACTTC.

This clonotype showed up just a few times. The chain combines TRBV7-2 with TRBJ1-1; D is unclear. The CDR3 is 15 amino acids. Germline V gene data show CDR1 as SGHTA and CDR2 as FQGNSA. Trimming left V 4 bases short and J 0 bases short, with 12 bases between. In nucleotides, the CDR3 is TGTGCCAGCAGCTCCCGGACCGGGGTGAACACTGAAGCTTTCTTT. As protein: CASSSRTGVNTEAFF.

Only one count was recorded for this clonotype. The genes are TRBV6-5 and TRBJ1-2, with no clear D. V was shortened by 0 bases and J by 0 bases, with 11 bases between the two germline ends. The CDR3 runs 16 residues. Looked up from germline, CDR1 is MNHEY and CDR2 is SVGAGI. CDR3 protein: CASSYSMWQSNYGYTF. DNA for the CDR3: TGTGCCAGCAGTTACTCGATGTGGCAGTCTAACTATGGCTACACCTTC.

This chain links TRBV29-1 with TRBJ2-7, with 8 nucleotides matching TRBD1. CDR1 SQVTM and CDR2 ANQGSEA come from the germline V gene. V was pared by 3 bases and J by 0 bases, with 7 bases of the junction left unmatched. The CDR3 contains 15 residues. The CDR3 DNA sequence: TGCAGCGTTGACCTCGGACAGGGATTCTCCTACGAGCAGTACTTC. Translated, it gives CSVDLGQGFSYEQYF.

The chain joins TRBV4-1 to TRBJ2-1; no reliable D call. V lost 1 base and J 10 bases, leaving 14 bases between the germline ends. Germline CDR1 is MGHRA and CDR2 is YSYEKL. This CDR3 is 14 amino acids long. CDR3 coding DNA: TGCGCCAGCAGCCAAGGGTTGCGAGGCAAGGAGCAGTTCTTC. Translation gives CASSQGLRGKEQFF.

This clonotype showed up many times. The J gene is TRBJ2-5, the V gene TRBV7-2; D is unclear. The CDR3 runs to 13 residues. Between the trimmed V and J ends, which lost 2 bases and 4 bases, there was a span of 8 bases. Germline V gene sequence: CDR1 SGHTA, CDR2 FQGNSA. The CDR3 DNA follows: TGTGCCAGCAGCTTAAGGGCCGCAGAGACCCAGTACTTC. Translation gives CASSLRAAETQYF.

This sequence joins TRBV6-5 and TRBJ2-7; possible D gene TRBD1, 5 bases. The ends were cut back, 2 bases at V and 2 bases at J, with 16 bases in the middle. Germline V gene lookup returns CDR1 MNHEY and CDR2 SVGAGI. This CDR3 has 16 amino acids. The CDR3 nucleotides are TGTGCCAGCAGTTACGATCTCGCAGGGAATCCCTACGAGCAGTACTTC. The encoded protein is CASSYDLAGNPYEQYF.

The genes are TRBV29-1 and TRBJ2-1, with 10 bases that match TRBD2. The junction had 9 bases not matched to a gene; V was cut back by 2 bases and J by 8 bases. The CDR3 contains 15 residues. Germline assignment: CDR1 SQVTM and CDR2 ANQGSEA. The CDR3 protein is CSVESPSSGGYEQFF. DNA of the CDR3: TGCAGCGTTGAATCGCCGTCTAGCGGGGGCTATGAGCAGTTCTTC.